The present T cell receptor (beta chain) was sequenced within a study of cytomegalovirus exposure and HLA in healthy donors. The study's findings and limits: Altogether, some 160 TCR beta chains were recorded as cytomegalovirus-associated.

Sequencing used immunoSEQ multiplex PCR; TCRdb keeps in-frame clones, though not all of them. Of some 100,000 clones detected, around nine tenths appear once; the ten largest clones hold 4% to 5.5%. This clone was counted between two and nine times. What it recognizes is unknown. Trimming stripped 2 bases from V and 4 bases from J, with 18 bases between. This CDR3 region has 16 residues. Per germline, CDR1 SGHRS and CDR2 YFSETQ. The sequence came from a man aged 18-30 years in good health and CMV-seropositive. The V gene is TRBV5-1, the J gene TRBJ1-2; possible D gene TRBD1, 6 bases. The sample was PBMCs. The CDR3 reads CASSLMAGAESYGYTF. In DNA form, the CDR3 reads TGCGCCAGCAGCTTAATGGCAGGGGCTGAAAGCTATGGCTACACCTTC.